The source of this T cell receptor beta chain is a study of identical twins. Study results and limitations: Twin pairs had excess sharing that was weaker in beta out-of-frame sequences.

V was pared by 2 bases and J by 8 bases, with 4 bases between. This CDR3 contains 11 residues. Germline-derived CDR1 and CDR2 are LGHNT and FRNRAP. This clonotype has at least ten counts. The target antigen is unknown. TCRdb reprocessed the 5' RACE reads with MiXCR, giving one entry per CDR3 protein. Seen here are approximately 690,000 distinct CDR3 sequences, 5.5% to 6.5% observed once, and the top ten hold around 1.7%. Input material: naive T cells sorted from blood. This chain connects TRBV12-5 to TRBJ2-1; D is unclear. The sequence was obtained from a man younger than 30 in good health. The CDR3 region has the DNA TGTGCTAGTGGTTTGACAGATGAGCAGTTCTTC. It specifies CASGLTDEQFF. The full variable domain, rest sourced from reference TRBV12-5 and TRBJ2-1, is DARVTQTPRHKVTEMGQEVTMRCQPILGHNTVFWYRQTMMQGLELLAYFRNRAPLDDSGMPKDRFSAEMPDATLATLKIQPSEPRDSAVYFCASGLTDEQFFGPGTRLTVL.